These 11 T cell receptor beta chains came from one sample sequenced in a study of beta chain features in type 1 diabetes. Study results and caveats: Among patients with Type 1 diabetes, TCRB CDR3s were moderately but significantly shorter in every one of the four CD4+ subsets.

Antigens for these TCRs are unknown. Every isolated RNA sample was fully reverse transcribed, so sequencing captured expressed TCRB transcripts. Here immunoSEQ multiplex PCR was the method, and the copy in TCRdb shows in-frame clones only, minus some. The repertoire includes approximately 260,000 clones, around 20% of them detected once, and more than 0.025% sits in the top ten. What was sequenced was naive CD4+ T cells from blood. The source is a woman between 40 and 50 years old with type 1 diabetes.

This clone was picked up a small number of times. V usage is TRBV6-5 and J usage is TRBJ2-7, with 8 bases lining up with TRBD1. The J segment lost 2 bases and the V segment lost 2 bases, leaving 5 bases of the junction unmatched. There are 15 residues in the CDR3. Per germline, CDR1 MNHEY and CDR2 SVGAGI. CDR3 sequence reads: CASSYATGDPYEQYF. In nucleotides, the CDR3 is TGTGCCAGCAGTTACGCGACAGGGGACCCCTACGAGCAGTACTTC.

This chain uses TRBV12-5 with TRBJ1-1; 8 nucleotides align to TRBD1. The germline CDR1 and CDR2 sequences are LGHNT and FRNRAP. With 2 bases clipped from V and 5 bases from J, the junction kept 1 base outside the gene matches. CDR3 length equals 13 residues. The CDR3 coding sequence is TGTGCTAGTGGTTTGACAGGGGGAACTGAAGCTTTCTTT. It translates to CASGLTGGTEAFF.

The rearrangement uses TRBV30 and TRBJ1-1; no clear D gene. The CDR3 runs 12 residues. V lost 3 bases, J lost 1 base, and 6 bases lay in between. Per the germline V gene, CDR1 is GTSNPN and CDR2 is SVGIG (reference sequence). In nucleotides, the CDR3 is TGTGCCTGGAGGGCAGGGAACACTGAAGCTTTCTTT. Translation gives CAWRAGNTEAFF.

This chain connects TRBV5-1 to TRBJ2-7; possible D gene TRBD1, 7 bases. In germline, CDR1 is SGHRS, CDR2 YFSETQ. The V end lost 3 bases, the J end lost 4 bases, and 14 bases lay between the germline ends. The CDR3 sequence is 14 residues long. The CDR3 DNA sequence: TGCGCCAGCAGCTCCAGGGGGGATTGGTACGAGCAGTACTTC. Amino acids: CASSSRGDWYEQYF.

The rearrangement uses TRBV7-2 and TRBJ1-4, with D tentatively TRBD1 (5 bases). This CDR3 comprises 15 residues. Germline CDR1 reads SGHTA; CDR2 reads FQGNSA. V gave up 5 bases and J gave up 1 base, with 11 bases separating them. As DNA, the CDR3 is TGTGCCAGCAGCGCCCGTCAGGGAACTAATGAAAAACTGTTTTTT. Translation gives CASSARQGTNEKLFF. The full variable domain, its missing parts supplied by reference TRBV7-2 and TRBJ1-4, is GAGVSQSPSNKVTEKGKDVELRCDPISGHTALYWYRQSLGQGLEFLIYFQGNSAPDKSGLPSDRFSAERTGGSVSTLTIQRTQQEDSAVYLCASSARQGTNEKLFFGSGTQLSVL.

V is TRBV28 and J is TRBJ2-7; TRBD1 matches 9 bases. Per the germline V gene, CDR1 is MDHEN and CDR2 is SYDVKM. CDR3 length: 15 amino acids. J was trimmed by 4 bases and V by 5 bases; bases with no gene match: 9. The CDR3 loop reads CASSATGGAEYEQYF. DNA for the CDR3: TGTGCCAGCAGTGCTACAGGGGGCGCGGAGTACGAGCAGTACTTC.

The CDR3 here is CASSFDRGKLFF. CDR3 DNA sequence: TGTGCCAGCAGCTTCGACAGGGGAAAACTGTTTTTT. The rearrangement joins TRBV7-9 to TRBJ1-4; 8 nucleotides align to TRBD1. After removal of 3 bases from V and 10 bases from J, the junction contained 1 base not matched to a gene. Germline assignment: CDR1 SEHNR and CDR2 FQNEAQ (reference sequence). The CDR3 covers 12 residues.

A few counts support this clone. V is TRBV5-6 and J is TRBJ2-2; TRBD1 agrees at 11 bases. Germline loops: CDR1 SGHDT, CDR2 YYEEEE. The V gene end was trimmed by 4 bases and the J gene end by 3 bases; junction bases not matched to a gene: 5. The CDR3 length is 16 residues. This chain's CDR3 is CASSPGQGAYTGELFF. The CDR3, as DNA: TGTGCCAGCAGCCCCGGACAGGGGGCGTACACCGGGGAGCTGTTTTTT.

The chain joins TRBV30 to TRBJ1-2, with 8 positions matching TRBD1. The CDR3 sequence is 11 residues long. Per germline, CDR1 GTSNPN and CDR2 SVGIG (reference sequence). Unmatched junction bases numbered 7, after V lost 7 bases and J lost 9 bases. The DNA for the CDR3 is TGTGCCTACACAGGGGGTAATCGCTACACCTTC. Encoded protein: CAYTGGNRYTF.

The chain recombines TRBV10-3 with TRBJ2-5; 7 positions match TRBD2. Germline V gene lookup returns CDR1 ENHRY and CDR2 SYGVKD. Unmatched junction bases numbered 2, after V lost 3 bases and J lost 1 base. This CDR3 has 14 residues. The chain's CDR3 is CAISESSGQETQYF. CDR3 nucleotides: TGTGCCATCAGTGAATCTAGCGGCCAAGAGACCCAGTACTTC.

This clone has just a few counts. V gene TRBV14 combines with J gene TRBJ2-5; no reliable D call. The CDR3 is 16 residues long. Trimming shortened V by 4 bases and J by 5 bases, and 20 bases separated the two germline ends. Germline V CDR1 and CDR2: SGHDN, FVKESK. DNA of the CDR3: TGTGCCAGCAGCCCTAGGAACCGCGCCCTCGGGGAGACCCAGTACTTC. This codes for CASSPRNRALGETQYF. The entire variable domain, with the rest obtained from reference TRBV14 and TRBJ2-5, is as follows: EAGVTQFPSHSVIEKGQTVTLRCDPISGHDNLYWYRRVMGKEIKFLLHFVKESKQDESGMPNNRFLAERTGGTYSTLKVQPAELEDSGVYFCASSPRNRALGETQYFGPGTRLLVL.